The entry that follows covers one T cell receptor beta chain sequence. Authors' data handling: A classifier of distant metastasis in papillary thyroid cancer was built from CDR3 differences (across clinicopathological groups). Via MiXCR, TCRdb re-called the PCR reads. Clone size and V and J calls follow TCRdb, not the original study. The sample has about 20,000 clones, around a third seen once. Thyroid surgery had not been preceded by any treatment in any patient. The entry originates in a study of metastatic and nonmetastatic thyroid tumors. The CDR3 spans 14 residues. Germline assignment: CDR1 MNHEY and CDR2 SVGAGI. V dropped 2 bases and J dropped 4 bases, with 11 bases sitting between them.

The chain carries TRBV6-5 and TRBJ1-1, with unresolved D. Specimen: blood. The clonotype comes from a female donor with papillary thyroid cancer or a benign thyroid nodule (not recorded which). Some clones in this sample may be carry-over from other donors' samples. The CDR3 DNA reads as TGTGCCAGCAGTTACAAGTCCGGTATCACTGAAGCTTTCTTT. Translation gives CASSYKSGITEAFF.